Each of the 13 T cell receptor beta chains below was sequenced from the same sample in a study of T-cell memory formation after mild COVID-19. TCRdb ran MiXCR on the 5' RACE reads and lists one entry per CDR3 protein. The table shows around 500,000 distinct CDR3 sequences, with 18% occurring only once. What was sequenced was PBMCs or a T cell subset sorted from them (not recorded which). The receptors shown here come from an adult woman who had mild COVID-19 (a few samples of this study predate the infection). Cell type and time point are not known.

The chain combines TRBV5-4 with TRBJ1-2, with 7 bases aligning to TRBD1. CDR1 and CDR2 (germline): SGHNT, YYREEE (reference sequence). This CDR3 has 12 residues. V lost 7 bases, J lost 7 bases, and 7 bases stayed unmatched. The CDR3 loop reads CASGKGAGGYTF. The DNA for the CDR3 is TGTGCCAGCGGCAAGGGGGCGGGTGGCTACACCTTC.

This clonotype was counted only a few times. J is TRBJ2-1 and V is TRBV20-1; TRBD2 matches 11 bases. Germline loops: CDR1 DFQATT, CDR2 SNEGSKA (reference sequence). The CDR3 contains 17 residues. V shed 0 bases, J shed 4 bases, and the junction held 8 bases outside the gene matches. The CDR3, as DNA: TGCAGTGCTAGAGATGGCCGGGGGACTAGCGGATACAATGAGCAGTTCTTC. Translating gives CSARDGRGTSGYNEQFF.

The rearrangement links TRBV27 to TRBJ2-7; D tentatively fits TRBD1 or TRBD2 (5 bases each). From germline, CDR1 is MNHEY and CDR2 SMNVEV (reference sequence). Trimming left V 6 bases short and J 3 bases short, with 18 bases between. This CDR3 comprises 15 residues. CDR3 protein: CASSRSGPSGYEQYF. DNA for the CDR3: TGTGCCAGCAGCCGTTCGGGGCCGTCAGGCTACGAGCAGTACTTC.

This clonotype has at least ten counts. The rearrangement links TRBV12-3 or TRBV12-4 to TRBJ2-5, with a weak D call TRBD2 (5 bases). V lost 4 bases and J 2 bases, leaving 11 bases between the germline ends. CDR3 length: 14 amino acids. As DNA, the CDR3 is TGTGCCAGCAGTTCTGCAGGACTTCAAGAGACCCAGTACTTC. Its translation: CASSSAGLQETQYF.

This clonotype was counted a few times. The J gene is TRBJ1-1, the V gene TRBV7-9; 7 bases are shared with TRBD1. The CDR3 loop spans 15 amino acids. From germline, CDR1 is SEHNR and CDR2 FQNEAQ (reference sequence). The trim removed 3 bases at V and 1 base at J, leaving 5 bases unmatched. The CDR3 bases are TGTGCCAGCAGCTTGAGGGAGGGGGCGAACACTGAAGCTTTCTTT. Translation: CASSLREGANTEAFF.

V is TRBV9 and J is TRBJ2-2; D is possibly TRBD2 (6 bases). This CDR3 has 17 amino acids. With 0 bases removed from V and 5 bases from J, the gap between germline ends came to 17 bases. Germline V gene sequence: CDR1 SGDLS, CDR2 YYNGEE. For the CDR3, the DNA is TGTGCCAGCAGCGTAGCTAATCGGGCTAGCGAGACCGGGGAGCTGTTTTTT. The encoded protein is CASSVANRASETGELFF.

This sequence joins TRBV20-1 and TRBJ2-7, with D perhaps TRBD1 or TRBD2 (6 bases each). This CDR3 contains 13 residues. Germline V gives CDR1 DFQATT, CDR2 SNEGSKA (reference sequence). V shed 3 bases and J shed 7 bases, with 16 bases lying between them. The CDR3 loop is CSASTGAFIEQYF. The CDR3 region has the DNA TGCAGTGCTAGTACGGGGGCGTTTATAGAGCAGTACTTC.

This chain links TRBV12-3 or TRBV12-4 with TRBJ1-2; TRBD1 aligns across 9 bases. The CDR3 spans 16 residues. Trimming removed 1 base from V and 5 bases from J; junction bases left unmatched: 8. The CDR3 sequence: CASSLVGGQGIYGYTF. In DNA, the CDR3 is TGTGCCAGCAGTTTAGTCGGTGGACAGGGGATTTATGGCTACACCTTC.

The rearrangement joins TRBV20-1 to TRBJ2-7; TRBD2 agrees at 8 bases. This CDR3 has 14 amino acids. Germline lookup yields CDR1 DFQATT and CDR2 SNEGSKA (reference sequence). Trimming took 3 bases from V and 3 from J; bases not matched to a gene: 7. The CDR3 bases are TGCAGTGCTAGGGATAGCGGGAAAGACTACGAGCAGTACTTC. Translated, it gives CSARDSGKDYEQYF.

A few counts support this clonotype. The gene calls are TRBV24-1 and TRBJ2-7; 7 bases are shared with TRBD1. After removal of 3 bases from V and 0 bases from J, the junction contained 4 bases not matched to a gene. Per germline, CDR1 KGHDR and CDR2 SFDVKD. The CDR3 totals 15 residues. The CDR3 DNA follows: TGTGCCACCAGTGATCACAGGGGCGCCTCCTACGAGCAGTACTTC. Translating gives CATSDHRGASYEQYF.

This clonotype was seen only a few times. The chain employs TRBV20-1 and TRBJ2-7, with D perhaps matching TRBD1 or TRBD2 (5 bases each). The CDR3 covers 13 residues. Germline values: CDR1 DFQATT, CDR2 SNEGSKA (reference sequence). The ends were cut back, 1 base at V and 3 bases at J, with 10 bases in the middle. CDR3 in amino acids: CSARAGRSYEQYF. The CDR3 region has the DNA TGCAGTGCTAGAGCAGGGAGAAGCTACGAGCAGTACTTC.

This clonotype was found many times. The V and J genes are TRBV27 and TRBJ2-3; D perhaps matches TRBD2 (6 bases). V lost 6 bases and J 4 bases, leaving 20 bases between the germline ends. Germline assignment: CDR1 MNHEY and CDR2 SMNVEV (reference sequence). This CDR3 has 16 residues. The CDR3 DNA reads TGTGCCAGCAGGCTGGAGGCGGGAAGAAGGGCAGATACGCAGTATTTT. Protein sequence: CASRLEAGRRADTQYF.

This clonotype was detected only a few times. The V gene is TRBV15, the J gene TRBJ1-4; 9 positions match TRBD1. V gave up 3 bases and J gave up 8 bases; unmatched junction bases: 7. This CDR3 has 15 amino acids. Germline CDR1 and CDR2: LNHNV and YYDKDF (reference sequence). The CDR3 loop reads CATSRAGTGREKLFF. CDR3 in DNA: TGTGCCACCAGCAGGGCCGGGACAGGGAGAGAAAAACTGTTTTTT. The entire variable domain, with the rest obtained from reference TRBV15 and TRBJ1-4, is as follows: DAMVIQNPRYQVTQFGKPVTLSCSQTLNHNVMYWYQQKSSQAPKLLFHYYDKDFNNEADTPDNFQSRRPNTSFCFLDIRSPGLGDTAMYLCATSRAGTGREKLFFGSGTQLSVL.